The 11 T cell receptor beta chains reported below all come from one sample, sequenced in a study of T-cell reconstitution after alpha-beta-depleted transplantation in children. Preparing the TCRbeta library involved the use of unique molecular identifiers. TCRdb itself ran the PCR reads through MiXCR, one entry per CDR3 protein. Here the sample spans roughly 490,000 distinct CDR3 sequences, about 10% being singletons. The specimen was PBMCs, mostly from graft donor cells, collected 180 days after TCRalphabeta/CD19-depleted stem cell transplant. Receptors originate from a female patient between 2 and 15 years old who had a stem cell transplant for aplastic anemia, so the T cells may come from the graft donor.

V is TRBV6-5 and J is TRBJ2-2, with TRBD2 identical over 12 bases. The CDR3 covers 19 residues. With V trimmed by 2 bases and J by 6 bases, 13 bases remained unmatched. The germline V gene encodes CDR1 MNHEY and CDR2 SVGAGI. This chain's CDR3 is CASSYHPSSGRAVAGELFF. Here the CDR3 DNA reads TGTGCCAGCAGTTACCACCCTTCTAGCGGGAGGGCCGTGGCCGGGGAGCTGTTTTTT.

The CDR3 loop is CSAPNYGRDGTDTQYF. CDR3 bases: TGCAGTGCGCCTAATTACGGGCGGGACGGGACAGATACGCAGTATTTT. The chain uses TRBV20-1 and TRBJ2-3; D is perhaps TRBD2 (6 bases). This CDR3 contains 16 residues. The V and J ends lost 6 bases and 3 bases respectively, with 22 bases between them. Germline V gives CDR1 DFQATT, CDR2 SNEGSKA (reference sequence).

CDR3 sequence reads: CASSERRLEGTPNEQFF. CDR3 in DNA: TGTGCCAGCAGTGAGCGAAGACTAGAAGGGACCCCCAATGAGCAGTTCTTC. The J gene is TRBJ2-1, the V gene TRBV25-1; TRBD2 might be the D (6 bases). Germline V CDR1 and CDR2: MGHDK, SYGVNS. The CDR3 extends over 17 amino acids. V gave up 3 bases and J gave up 6 bases, with 21 bases separating them.

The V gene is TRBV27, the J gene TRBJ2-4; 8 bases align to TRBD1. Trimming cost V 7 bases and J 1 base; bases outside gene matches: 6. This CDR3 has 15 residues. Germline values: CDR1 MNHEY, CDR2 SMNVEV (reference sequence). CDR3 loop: CASTETGAAKNIQYF. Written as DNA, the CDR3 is TGTGCCAGCACCGAGACAGGGGCGGCCAAAAACATTCAGTACTTC.

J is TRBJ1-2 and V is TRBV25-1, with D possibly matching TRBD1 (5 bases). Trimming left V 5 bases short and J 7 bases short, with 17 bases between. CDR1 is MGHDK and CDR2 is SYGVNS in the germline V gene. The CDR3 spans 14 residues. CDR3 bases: TGTGCCAGCAGTCCGCCGGGGGAGAGTGCTGGCTACACCTTC. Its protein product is CASSPPGESAGYTF.

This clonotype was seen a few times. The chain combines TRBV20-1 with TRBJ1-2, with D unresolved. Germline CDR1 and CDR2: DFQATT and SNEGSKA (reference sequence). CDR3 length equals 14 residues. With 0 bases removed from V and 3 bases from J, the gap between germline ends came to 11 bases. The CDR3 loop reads CSARDGADHYGYTF. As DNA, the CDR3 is TGCAGTGCTAGAGACGGTGCCGACCACTATGGCTACACCTTC.

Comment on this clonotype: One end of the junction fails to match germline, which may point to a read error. In nucleotides, the CDR3 is TGTGCCAGCAGTTTATGGGGGGCTGGGGCCAACGGCCTGACTTTC. Its translation: CASSLWGAGANGLTF. This sequence joins TRBV28 and TRBJ2-6, with D perhaps TRBD1 (6 bases). The CDR3 spans 15 residues. The V gene's germline CDR1 is MDHEN and CDR2 SYDVKM.

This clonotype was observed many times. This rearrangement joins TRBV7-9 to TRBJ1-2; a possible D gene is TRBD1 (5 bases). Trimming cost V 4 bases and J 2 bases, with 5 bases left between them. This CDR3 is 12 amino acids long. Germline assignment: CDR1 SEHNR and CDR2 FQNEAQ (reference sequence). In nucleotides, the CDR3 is TGTGCCAGCAGCTGGGACAACTATGGCTACACCTTC. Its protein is CASSWDNYGYTF.

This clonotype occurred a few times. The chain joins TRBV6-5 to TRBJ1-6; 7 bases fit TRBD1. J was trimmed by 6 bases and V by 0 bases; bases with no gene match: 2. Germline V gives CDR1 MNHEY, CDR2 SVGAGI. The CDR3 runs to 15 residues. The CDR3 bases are TGTGCCAGCAGTTACTCGACAGGGAGTAATTCACCCCTCCACTTT. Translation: CASSYSTGSNSPLHF.

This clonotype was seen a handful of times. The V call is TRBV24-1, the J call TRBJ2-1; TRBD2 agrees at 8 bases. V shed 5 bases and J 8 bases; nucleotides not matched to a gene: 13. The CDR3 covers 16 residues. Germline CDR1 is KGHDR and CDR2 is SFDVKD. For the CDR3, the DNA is TGTGCCACCAGTGGGATAGCGGGACCATTGTGGTATGAGCAGTTCTTC. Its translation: CATSGIAGPLWYEQFF.

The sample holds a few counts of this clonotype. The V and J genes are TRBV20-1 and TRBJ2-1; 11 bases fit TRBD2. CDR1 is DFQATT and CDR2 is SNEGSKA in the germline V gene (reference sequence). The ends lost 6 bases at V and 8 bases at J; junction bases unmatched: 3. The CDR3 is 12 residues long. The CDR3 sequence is CSAQTSGDEQFF. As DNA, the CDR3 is TGCAGTGCACAGACTAGCGGGGATGAGCAGTTCTTC.